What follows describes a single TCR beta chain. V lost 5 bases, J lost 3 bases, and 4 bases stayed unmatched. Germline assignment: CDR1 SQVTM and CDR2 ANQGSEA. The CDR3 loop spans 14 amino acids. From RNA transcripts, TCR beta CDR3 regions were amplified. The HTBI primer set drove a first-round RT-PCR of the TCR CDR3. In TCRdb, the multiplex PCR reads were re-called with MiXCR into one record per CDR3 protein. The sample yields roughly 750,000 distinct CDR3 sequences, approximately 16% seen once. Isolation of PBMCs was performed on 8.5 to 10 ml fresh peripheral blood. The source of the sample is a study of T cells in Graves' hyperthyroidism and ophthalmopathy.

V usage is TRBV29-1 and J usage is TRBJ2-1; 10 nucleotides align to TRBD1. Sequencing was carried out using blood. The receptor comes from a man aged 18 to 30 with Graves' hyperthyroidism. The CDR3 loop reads CSVQRDRGYNEQFF. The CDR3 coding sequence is TGCAGCGTTCAGAGGGACAGGGGCTACAATGAGCAGTTCTTC.